What follows describes a single T cell receptor beta chain. Its antigen is as yet unknown. Trimming stripped 4 bases from V and 2 bases from J, with 14 bases between. Germline V gives CDR1 SEHNR, CDR2 FQNEAQ (reference sequence). The CDR3 spans 15 residues. TCRdb keeps only in-frame clones here, not all; method: immunoSEQ multiplex PCR. The table includes approximately 180,000 clones, 70% to 90% detected once. The sample comes from a study of T cell responses to AZD1222 COVID-19 vaccine. Notes on the study in general: Only after the peak T cell response were repertoires sampled. There were mostly white British donors and more females than males, and clonal diversity was possibly underestimated.

Material: peripheral blood, obtained 28 days after the second dose of the MenACWY control vaccine. The gene calls are TRBV7-9 and TRBJ2-5; tentatively, D is TRBD2 (6 bases). The sequence was obtained from an adult who received the MenACWY meningococcal vaccine as a control. CDR3 amino acids: CASSSRLGEQETQYF. As DNA, the CDR3 is TGTGCCAGCAGCTCCAGACTAGGAGAGCAAGAGACCCAGTACTTC.